Listed below are T cell receptor beta chains from one sample, sequenced in a study of blood T cells in healthy people across ages. Using its own MiXCR run on the 5' RACE reads, TCRdb lists one record per CDR3 protein. The sample holds 800,000 to 950,000 distinct CDR3 sequences, almost 30% seen once. These data were likewise used in another study, on T cells of mothers and their children.

Sequenced input: blood. The receptors here all came from a woman aged 40 to 55 in good health. The CDR3 runs from the conserved cysteine through the conserved F or W.

TRBJ1-2 | TRBV9 | CASSPTLTQDYGYTF
TRBJ2-7 | TRBV20-1 | CSGTDRGQGEQYF
TRBJ1-1 | TRBV12-3/TRBV12-4 | CASSRSDREGTEAFF
TRBJ2-5 | TRBV5-1 | CASSRSRGGAQETQYF
TRBJ1-5 | TRBV19 | CASSIGRSNQPQHF
TRBJ2-3 | TRBV12-3/TRBV12-4 | CASSLGMGIDTQYF
TRBJ1-5 | TRBV6-2/TRBV6-3 | CASKKGDQPQHF
TRBJ2-3 | TRBV28 | CASSLWGTGITDTQYF
TRBJ2-5 | TRBV11-2 | CASSLRGGRLRDTQYF
TRBJ2-1 | TRBV5-1 | CASTFWTSGGPYNEQFF
TRBJ1-2 | TRBV12-3/TRBV12-4 | CASSFPGQGFYGYTF
TRBJ2-7 | TRBV29-1 | CSAGGGQGYSEQYF
TRBJ1-2 | TRBV5-1 | CASSPGTGILYGYTF
TRBJ2-1 | TRBV11-1 | CASSLVSSASAYNEQFF
TRBJ2-4 | TRBV29-1 | CSVTQQGVKNEQYF
TRBJ1-1 | TRBV20-1 | CSASGGYMNTEAFF
TRBJ2-1 | TRBV28 | CASSLLFAGGLDEQFF
TRBJ1-2 | TRBV7-3 | CASSFSDRANYGYTF